This TCR beta chain was documented in a study of control samples from healthy donors and cancer patients. TCRdb's table, derived via immunoSEQ multiplex PCR, lists solely in-frame clones and lacks some. The sample has 70,000 to 80,000 clones, 84% seen once. This clone was counted between two and nine times. CDR1 is SEHNR, CDR2 FQNEAQ, per germline (reference sequence). This CDR3 region has 19 residues. The V segment lost 3 bases and the J segment 3 bases; nucleotides outside the gene matches: 10. This chain connects TRBV7-9 to TRBJ2-1; 14 bases agree with TRBD2. This TCR came from a man aged 50 to 60 in good health. The sequencing sample was made of blood. CDR3 sequence: CASSFLWTSGRPLYNEQFF. The DNA for the CDR3 is TGTGCCAGCAGCTTCCTGTGGACTAGCGGGAGGCCCCTCTACAATGAGCAGTTCTTC.